The 27 T cell receptor beta chains listed next were all sequenced from one sample in a study of early T cells in non-severe SARS-CoV-2 infection. In TCRdb, the 5' RACE reads were re-called with MiXCR into one record per CDR3 protein. The sample contains 75,000 to 80,000 distinct CDR3 sequences, about 11% of which appear only once. The sequencing here drew on whole blood, taken at baseline. These receptors were taken from an adult who was a healthcare worker with PCR-confirmed SARS-CoV-2 infection or an uninfected control (not recorded which).

This rearrangement joins TRBV3-1 to TRBJ1-6; D is perhaps TRBD1 (5 bases). Germline V gives CDR1 LGHDT, CDR2 YNNKEL (reference sequence). The ends were cut back, 6 bases at V and 0 bases at J, with 9 bases in the middle. The CDR3 runs 15 residues. The CDR3 reads CASSTGFSYNSPLHF. The CDR3 region has the DNA TGTGCCAGCAGTACAGGTTTCTCCTATAATTCACCCCTCCACTTT.

This clonotype was observed a handful of times. The chain is built from TRBV20-1 and TRBJ1-1; possibly TRBD1 for D (5 bases). Germline CDR1 and CDR2: DFQATT and SNEGSKA (reference sequence). This CDR3 has 13 residues. V lost 3 bases, J lost 0 bases, and 8 bases lay in between. The CDR3 nucleotides are TGCAGTGCTAGGGGGGGAATGAACACTGAAGCTTTCTTT. Amino acids: CSARGGMNTEAFF.

Only a few counts were recorded for this clonotype. This chain links TRBV7-8 with TRBJ2-1, with D tentatively TRBD1 (5 bases). Germline CDR1 and CDR2: SGHVS and FQNEAQ. The CDR3 length is 13 residues. V lost 5 bases and J lost 9, with 14 bases in between. The CDR3 DNA sequence: TGTGCCAGCAGCATCCGGACAAATTTTGAGCAGTTCTTC. This sequence encodes CASSIRTNFEQFF.

This rearrangement joins TRBV20-1 to TRBJ2-7; D might be TRBD1 (6 bases). This CDR3 is 11 amino acids long. The V gene's germline CDR1 is DFQATT and CDR2 SNEGSKA (reference sequence). Trimming took off 4 bases at V and 7 bases at J, with 11 bases between the two ends. The CDR3 region is CSATQGREQYF. CDR3 coding DNA: TGCAGTGCTACACAGGGTCGGGAGCAGTACTTC.

This clonotype has at least ten counts. This chain joins TRBV7-3 and TRBJ1-1, with a weak D call TRBD1 (5 bases). Germline loops: CDR1 SGHTA, CDR2 FQGTGA. The CDR3 is 13 residues long. V shed 5 bases and J shed 5 bases, with 12 bases lying between them. DNA for the CDR3: TGTGCCAGCAGCGTAGGGGCGGGGACTGAAGCTTTCTTT. It encodes CASSVGAGTEAFF. The variable domain in full, completed from reference TRBV7-3 and TRBJ1-1, reads GAGVSQTPSNKVTEKGKYVELRCDPISGHTALYWYRQSLGQGPEFLIYFQGTGAADDSGLPNDRFFAVRPEGSVSTLKIQRTERGDSAVYLCASSVGAGTEAFFGQGTRLTVV.

This clonotype was counted between two and nine times. The chain is built from TRBV20-1 and TRBJ1-1, with a possible D match to TRBD1 (6 bases). Between the trimmed V and J ends, which lost 3 bases and 4 bases, there was a span of 24 bases. Per germline, CDR1 DFQATT and CDR2 SNEGSKA (reference sequence). The CDR3 covers 17 residues. CDR3 in DNA: TGCAGTGCTAGTGGAGCGTGGGTTTGGGGGGCGCCCACTGAAGCTTTCTTT. Residues: CSASGAWVWGAPTEAFF.

The J gene is TRBJ2-7, the V gene TRBV27, with TRBD1 matching over 8 bases. This CDR3 region has 14 residues. Per the germline V gene, CDR1 is MNHEY and CDR2 is SMNVEV (reference sequence). V lost 4 bases to trimming and J lost 7 bases; unmatched junction nucleotides: 9. The CDR3 DNA follows: TGTGCCAGCAGTTCCCTCGACAGGGGACGGGAGCAGTACTTC. This codes for CASSSLDRGREQYF.

This clonotype was observed a few times. The chain combines TRBV19 with TRBJ1-4; D perhaps matches TRBD1 (6 bases). CDR1 and CDR2 from the germline V gene are LNHDA and SQIVND (reference sequence). The CDR3 totals 17 residues. V was clipped by 3 bases and J by 0 bases, with 14 bases between them. In DNA form, the CDR3 reads TGTGCCAGTAGTATTGATTTCAGGGGAACAACTAATGAAAAACTGTTTTTT. It is translated as CASSIDFRGTTNEKLFF.

The chain recombines TRBV7-7 with TRBJ2-2; 10 nucleotides match TRBD1. The V gene end was trimmed by 5 bases and the J gene end by 3 bases; junction bases not matched to a gene: 3. This CDR3 region has 15 residues. The germline gives CDR1 SSHAT, CDR2 FNYEAQ (reference sequence). CDR3 residues: CASSKDRGDTGELFF. The CDR3 DNA reads TGTGCCAGCAGCAAGGACAGGGGGGACACCGGGGAGCTGTTTTTT.

The V and J genes are TRBV5-5 and TRBJ1-5; D call uncertain. V was cut by 0 bases and J by 4 bases, with 20 bases left in between. The CDR3 loop spans 18 amino acids. Germline lookup yields CDR1 SGHKS and CDR2 YYEKEE (reference sequence). The CDR3 bases are TGTGCCAGCAGCTTGGGGCCCCACGTGGATTTAATTAATCAGCCCCAGCATTTT. This encodes CASSLGPHVDLINQPQHF.

V and J are TRBV29-1 and TRBJ2-3, with 9 bases fitting TRBD1. The CDR3 contains 13 residues. Germline CDR1 and CDR2: SQVTM and ANQGSEA. With 4 bases clipped from V and 1 base from J, the junction kept 0 bases outside the gene matches. CDR3 bases: TGCAGCGTTGGGGACAGGGGCACAGATACGCAGTATTTT. Translation: CSVGDRGTDTQYF.

This clonotype was counted many times. The rearrangement links TRBV7-9 to TRBJ2-3, with D unresolved. The germline V gene has CDR1 SEHNR and CDR2 FQNEAQ (reference sequence). Trimming took 2 bases from V and 2 from J, leaving 11 bases between them. CDR3 length: 15 amino acids. CDR3 nucleotides: TGTGCCAGCAGCTTATCCCAGCCGCCCACAGATACGCAGTATTTT. Protein product: CASSLSQPPTDTQYF.

This clonotype occurred a few times. The genes are TRBV28 and TRBJ1-5; D is unresolved. The CDR3 is made up of 16 amino acids. The V end lost 3 bases, the J end lost 2 bases, and 14 bases lay between the germline ends. Per germline, CDR1 MDHEN and CDR2 SYDVKM. The CDR3 here is CASSFRMARRNQPQHF. CDR3 DNA sequence: TGTGCCAGCAGTTTTCGGATGGCGCGGCGCAATCAGCCCCAGCATTTT.

The sample holds many counts of this clonotype. The rearrangement links TRBV6-1 to TRBJ1-5; D ambiguous. V gave up 5 bases and J gave up 3 bases, with 8 bases separating them. This CDR3 contains 13 residues. Germline assignment: CDR1 MNHNS and CDR2 SASEGT. CDR3 nucleotides: TGTGCCAGCAGTCCAAGGGACAATCAGCCCCAGCATTTT. This gives the protein CASSPRDNQPQHF.

V gene TRBV9 combines with J gene TRBJ2-5, with D maybe TRBD2 (7 bases). CDR3 length: 13 amino acids. Germline values: CDR1 SGDLS, CDR2 YYNGEE. Trimming took 7 bases from V and 2 from J, leaving 12 bases between them. The chain's CDR3 is CASSRGAQETQYF. The CDR3 nucleotides read TGTGCCAGCTCACGGGGGGCACAAGAGACCCAGTACTTC.

This clonotype has more than one count but fewer than ten. The chain joins TRBV27 to TRBJ1-1; 7 nucleotides match TRBD1. V gave up 1 base and J gave up 3 bases; unmatched junction bases: 2. CDR1 is MNHEY, CDR2 SMNVEV, per germline (reference sequence). This CDR3 contains 14 residues. The DNA of the CDR3 is TGTGCCAGCAGTTTATGGGGACAGTACACTGAAGCTTTCTTT. Amino acid sequence: CASSLWGQYTEAFF.

This clonotype was recorded a few times. The rearrangement joins TRBV29-1 to TRBJ2-5; tentative D call: TRBD1 (6 bases). The V gene lost 7 bases and the J gene lost 3 bases, with 12 bases spanning the gap. Germline V gene sequence: CDR1 SQVTM, CDR2 ANQGSEA. This CDR3 comprises 12 residues. The CDR3 DNA reads TGCAGCGGACGGACAGATAAAGAGACCCAGTACTTC. The encoded protein is CSGRTDKETQYF.

V and J are TRBV28 and TRBJ2-2; D possibly matches TRBD1 or TRBD2 (5 bases each). Looked up from germline, CDR1 is MDHEN and CDR2 is SYDVKM. This CDR3 is built from 16 residues. Between the trimmed V and J ends, which lost 6 bases and 3 bases, there was a span of 17 bases. The CDR3 here is CASSIRGYPHTGELFF. CDR3 sequence (DNA): TGTGCCAGCAGCATACGGGGCTACCCCCACACCGGGGAGCTGTTTTTT.

The sample holds a few counts of this clonotype. The chain couples TRBV7-2 to TRBJ2-5; D gene unclear. The ends were cut back, 5 bases at V and 2 bases at J, with 9 bases in the middle. CDR1 is SGHTA, CDR2 FQGNSA, per germline. This CDR3 has 13 residues. This CDR3 is CASSPDPQETQYF. The CDR3 coding sequence is TGTGCCAGCAGCCCAGACCCTCAAGAGACCCAGTACTTC.

The chain employs TRBV10-3 and TRBJ2-7; D gene unclear. This CDR3 has 13 amino acids. The V gene's germline CDR1 is ENHRY and CDR2 SYGVKD. V lost 0 bases and J 9 bases, leaving 12 bases between the germline ends. CDR3 sequence reads: CAISESGLTAQYF. The CDR3 DNA reads as TGTGCCATCAGTGAGTCGGGGTTGACTGCGCAGTACTTC.

This clonotype has more than one count but fewer than ten. Written as DNA, the CDR3 is TGTGCCAGCAGCCAAGATCTGGGCAATGAGCAGTTCTTC. Amino acid sequence: CASSQDLGNEQFF. J is TRBJ2-1 and V is TRBV4-2; D gene uncertain. Per the germline V gene, CDR1 is LGHNA and CDR2 is YNFKEQ. This CDR3 comprises 13 residues. Trimming shortened V by 0 bases and J by 6 bases, and 6 bases separated the two germline ends.

This clonotype was observed at least ten times. This chain links TRBV7-2 with TRBJ2-1; 11 bases line up with TRBD2. The CDR3 spans 16 residues. Germline V lookup: CDR1 SGHTA, CDR2 FQGNSA. With 2 bases clipped from V and 5 bases from J, the junction kept 5 bases outside the gene matches. CDR3 DNA: TGTGCCAGCAGCTTAATAGCGGGGGGGCCGAACAATGAGCAGTTCTTC. This codes for CASSLIAGGPNNEQFF.

This clonotype came up many times. The chain uses TRBV20-1 and TRBJ2-3, with TRBD2 as a possible D gene (5 bases). The CDR3 has 14 residues. The germline gives CDR1 DFQATT, CDR2 SNEGSKA (reference sequence). Trimming cost V 5 bases and J 5 bases, with 17 bases left between them. In DNA form, the CDR3 reads TGCAGTGCTTCCGCTCAGAGGGTTGGAGATACGCAGTATTTT. Translated, it gives CSASAQRVGDTQYF.

The V gene is TRBV20-1, the J gene TRBJ2-5; D is possibly TRBD1 (6 bases). There are 14 residues in the CDR3. CDR1 DFQATT and CDR2 SNEGSKA come from the germline V gene (reference sequence). Trimming left V 3 bases short and J 2 bases short, with 13 bases between. The CDR3 is CSASETGRQETQYF. Here the CDR3 DNA reads TGCAGTGCTAGTGAAACAGGGCGGCAAGAGACCCAGTACTTC.

This clonotype was recorded a few times. The chain recombines TRBV4-2 with TRBJ2-7; D is perhaps TRBD2 (5 bases). Germline V gene lookup returns CDR1 LGHNA and CDR2 YNFKEQ. The CDR3 consists of 15 residues. Trimming removed 1 base at V and 1 base at J, with 11 bases between. The DNA for the CDR3 is TGTGCCAGCAGCCAAGGTGACGAGGGTTCCTACGAGCAGTACTTC. Translated, it gives CASSQGDEGSYEQYF.

This clonotype appeared many times. The gene calls are TRBV6-2 or TRBV6-3 and TRBJ1-2, with D possibly matching TRBD1 (6 bases). Between the trimmed V and J ends, which lost 3 bases and 6 bases, there was a span of 17 bases. In germline, CDR1 is MNHEY, CDR2 SVGEGT. This CDR3 has 15 amino acids. CDR3 sequence (DNA): TGTGCCAGCAGTTATATCCCACAGGGTAGAGATGGCTACACCTTC. Translation: CASSYIPQGRDGYTF.

V and J are TRBV5-1 and TRBJ2-7, with unresolved D. Trimming removed 0 bases from V and 1 base from J, with 5 bases in between. The CDR3 runs to 13 residues. The V gene's germline CDR1 is SGHRS and CDR2 YFSETQ. The CDR3 sequence is CASSLAVSYEQYF. CDR3 nucleotides: TGCGCCAGCAGCTTGGCTGTATCCTACGAGCAGTACTTC.